This section outlines one TCR beta chain sequence together with its context. These data come from a study of blood T cell repertoires in COVID-19. At the level of the study: Samples taken during acute and convalescent COVID-19 were collected in the United States, Italy and Spain.

The method was immunoSEQ multiplex PCR; TCRdb's version includes in-frame clones alone and lacks a portion of them. The sample yields over 75,000 clones, approximately 80% seen once. V shed 6 bases and J 0 bases; nucleotides not matched to a gene: 6. Germline assignment: CDR1 LNHDA and CDR2 SQIVND (reference sequence). The CDR3 totals 15 residues. This sequence was found in a woman in her seventies with acute or convalescent COVID-19. Sequenced sample: peripheral blood. The chain combines TRBV19 with TRBJ2-5, with TRBD2 matching 8 bases. The CDR3 DNA follows: TGTGCCAGTAGCAGGGGACTAGTCAACCAAGAGACCCAGTACTTC. It translates to CASSRGLVNQETQYF.